This entry concerns a single TCR beta chain. Germline CDR1 reads KGHSH; CDR2 reads LQKENI. The CDR3 is 13 amino acids. The V end was cut by 2 bases, the J end by 7 bases, with 6 bases between. These data are taken from a study of blood T cell repertoires in COVID-19. As for the study in general: Recovered participants had two consecutive negative NP/OP PCR tests, healthcare professional clearance, or symptom resolution. PBMCs, B-cell-depleted T cells, or T cells were the source of the cDNA or gDNA that made up the material.

In the authors' methods: Amplified reference gene primers provided the basis for estimating nucleated cell counts. TCRdb's copy holds only in-frame clones and misses some; the assay was immunoSEQ multiplex PCR. V, J and clone size derive from that table, while D and trimming were established from the DNA sequence. The sample yields 150,000 to 200,000 clones, around 80% seen once. The sequence came from an older woman in a cohort exposed to, infected with or recovered from COVID-19 (not recorded which). The chain is built from TRBV18 and TRBJ1-6; D unclear. The sample was PBMCs or T cells enriched from blood (not recorded which). The CDR3 loop is CASSPSRNSPLHF. CDR3 DNA sequence: TGTGCCAGCTCACCATCGCGAAATTCACCCCTCCACTTT.